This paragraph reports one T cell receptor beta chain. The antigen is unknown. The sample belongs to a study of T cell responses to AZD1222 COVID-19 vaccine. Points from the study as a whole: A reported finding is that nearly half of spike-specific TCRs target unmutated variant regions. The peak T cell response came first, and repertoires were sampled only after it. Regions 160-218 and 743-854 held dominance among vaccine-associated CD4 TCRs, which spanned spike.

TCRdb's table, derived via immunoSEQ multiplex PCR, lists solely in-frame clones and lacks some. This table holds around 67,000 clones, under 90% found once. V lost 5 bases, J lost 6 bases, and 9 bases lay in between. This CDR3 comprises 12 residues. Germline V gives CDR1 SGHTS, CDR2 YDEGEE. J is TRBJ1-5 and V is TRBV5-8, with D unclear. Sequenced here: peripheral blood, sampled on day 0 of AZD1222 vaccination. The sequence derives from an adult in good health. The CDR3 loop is CASRREVQPQHF. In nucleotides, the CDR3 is TGTGCCAGCAGGCGGGAGGTTCAGCCCCAGCATTTT.